This is a list of T cell receptor beta chains from one sample in a study of blood T cell repertoires in COVID-19. This table comes from immunoSEQ multiplex PCR, and its TCRdb copy is limited to in-frame clones, with some not included. The table shows 150,000 or so clones, with 87% occurring only once. The sample was peripheral blood. The receptors were sampled from a human donor in a cohort sampled during active COVID-19. The CDR3 runs from the conserved cysteine through the conserved F or W. D genes are given only for firm matches. Size tells how often a clone was seen (once, few, many) or the class of an expanded clone, and some rows leave it out.

DNA	CDR3	V	J	size	D
TGTGCCAGCAGTGCAGCCGGGACAGGGACTTTAAGCCCAAAAGAGACCCAGTACTTC	CASSAAGTGTLSPKETQYF	TRBV6-1	TRBJ2-5	NA	TRBD1
TGCAGTGCCGGCGGGTTATACGAGCAGTACTTC	CSAGGLYEQYF	TRBV20-1	TRBJ2-7	NA	NA
TGTGCCAGCAGCGACGCGGGGGTAACCTACGAGCAGTACTTC	CASSDAGVTYEQYF	TRBV5-4	TRBJ2-7	NA	TRBD2
TGTGCCAGCAGCCCTAGTTTTAGCGGGGGGGCCGGGAATACGCAGTATTTT	CASSPSFSGGAGNTQYF	TRBV7-6	TRBJ2-3	NA	TRBD2
TGTGCCAGCATTGGGGGGAGGAATGAGCAGTTCTTC	CASIGGRNEQFF	TRBV2	TRBJ2-1	NA	NA
TGTGCCAGCAGCTACTCAGATACGCAGTATTTT	CASSYSDTQYF	TRBV7-9	TRBJ2-3	few	NA
TGCGCCAGCAGCTTGCCTAGCGGGGTGGGCACAGATACGCAGTATTTT	CASSLPSGVGTDTQYF	TRBV5-1	TRBJ2-3	NA	TRBD2
TGTGCCAGCAGAGAACAGGTCTTCAGCTCCTACGAGCAGTACTTC	CASREQVFSSYEQYF	TRBV2	TRBJ2-7	NA	NA
TGTGCCAGCAGCCAGACTAGCCACGAGCAGTACTTC	CASSQTSHEQYF	TRBV11-3	TRBJ2-7	NA	TRBD2
TGCAGCGTTGAAGGGGAGGGGAGCTACACCTTC	CSVEGEGSYTF	TRBV29-1	TRBJ1-2	NA	NA
TGTGCCAGCAGGCAGCTAGCGGCTACCTCCTACGAGCAGTACTTC	CASRQLAATSYEQYF	TRBV6-5	TRBJ2-7	NA	TRBD2
TGTGCCAGCAGACGGGAGAGGAATCAGCCCCAGCATTTT	CASRRERNQPQHF	TRBV6-5	TRBJ1-5	NA	NA
TGTGCCAGCAGCTCAAGACTAGCGGGGGTCAATGAGCAGTTCTTC	CASSSRLAGVNEQFF	TRBV7-3	TRBJ2-1	NA	TRBD2
TGTGCCAGCAGCGTAGTCCCGGAGGGGCCCTACAATGAGCAGTTCTTC	CASSVVPEGPYNEQFF	TRBV9	TRBJ2-1	few	NA
TGTGCCAGCAGCTTAGGGGACAGGGTTGGCGGAGAATCCTACGAGCAGTACTTC	CASSLGDRVGGESYEQYF	TRBV7-9	TRBJ2-7	NA	TRBD1
TGTGCCTCCACCCATCGTCGGGGAGGGTCCAACACCGGGGAGCTGTTTTTT	CASTHRRGGSNTGELFF	TRBV30	TRBJ2-2	NA	TRBD2
TGTGCCTGGAGTGTAGTACGTACGTCTAACTCCTACAATGAGCAGTTCTTC	CAWSVVRTSNSYNEQFF	TRBV30	TRBJ2-1	NA	NA
TGTGCCAGCAACGGCGGGGAGAATACGCAGTATTTT	CASNGGENTQYF	TRBV2	TRBJ2-3	few	NA
TGTGCCAGCAGCTTGGAACGTGGCCCCTCCTACGAGCAGTACTTC	CASSLERGPSYEQYF	TRBV5-6	TRBJ2-7	NA	NA
TGTGCCAGCAGCCGTTATACAGCCTACGAGCAGTACTTC	CASSRYTAYEQYF	TRBV7-2	TRBJ2-7	NA	NA
TGTGCCAGCAGTCCTCTGGACAGGGGAAAATCTGGAAACACCATATATTTT	CASSPLDRGKSGNTIYF	TRBV27	TRBJ1-3	NA	TRBD1
TGTGCCAGTAGTGAACAGGGGGGAGATACGCAGTATTTT	CASSEQGGDTQYF	TRBV19	TRBJ2-3	NA	TRBD1
TGTGCCAGCAGATTGGCGGGTGACGAGCAGTACTTC	CASRLAGDEQYF	TRBV2	TRBJ2-7	NA	NA
TGTGCCAGCAGCGTAGGAGTGACAGACCTGGGGGGAGCTTTCTTT	CASSVGVTDLGGAFF	TRBV9	TRBJ1-1	NA	NA
TGTGCCAGCAGTTTGACTAGCGGGATACACGAGCAGTACTTC	CASSLTSGIHEQYF	TRBV28	TRBJ2-7	NA	TRBD2
TGTGCCAGCAGCTTACCGGGACTAGCGGGAAAATTGGCCTACGAGCAGTACTTC	CASSLPGLAGKLAYEQYF	TRBV7-2	TRBJ2-7	once	TRBD2
TGTGCCAGCAGTAGACAGGGGGCGCAGGGCTACACCTTC	CASSRQGAQGYTF	TRBV12-3/TRBV12-4	TRBJ1-2	NA	TRBD1
TGTGCCAGCAGTGGGGGCCAGGTCGTCTTT	CASSGGQVVF	TRBV2	TRBJ1-6	NA	NA
TGTGCCAGCAGTTTTCCACTAGCGGGATCCCTCGAGCAGTACTTC	CASSFPLAGSLEQYF	TRBV28	TRBJ2-7	NA	TRBD2
TGTGCCAGCAGTTTATCCGGGACAGGGTACGAAAAACTGTTTTTT	CASSLSGTGYEKLFF	TRBV27	TRBJ1-4	NA	TRBD1
TGTGCCAGCAGCCCGCGAACAGGGGGCCGGAATTCACCCCTCCACTTT	CASSPRTGGRNSPLHF	TRBV7-2	TRBJ1-6	NA	TRBD1
TGCGCCAGCAGCTTGGGGACAGGCTTCGGAGAGCAGTACTTC	CASSLGTGFGEQYF	TRBV5-1	TRBJ2-7	NA	TRBD1
TGTGCCTGGAGTGGATTCGCCGGGACTAGCGGCAATGAGCAGTTCTTC	CAWSGFAGTSGNEQFF	TRBV30	TRBJ2-1	NA	TRBD2
TGTGCCAGCAGCTTAAGCGGGAGGGGCAATGAGCAGTTCTTC	CASSLSGRGNEQFF	TRBV7-3	TRBJ2-1	NA	TRBD2
TGTGCCAGCAGCCAACAAGAACCGACTAGGGCCGAGACCCAGTACTTC	CASSQQEPTRAETQYF	TRBV3-1/TRBV3-2	TRBJ2-5	NA	NA
TGTGCCAGCAGCTCTGTCGGCACTGAAGCTTTCTTT	CASSSVGTEAFF	TRBV28	TRBJ1-1	NA	NA
TGTGCCAGCAGCTTAATGCGGACTATCTACGAGCAGTACTTC	CASSLMRTIYEQYF	TRBV7-2	TRBJ2-7	NA	NA
TGTGCCAGCCTTTCGCCCGGGACTAGACTTTCTTTT	CASLSPGTRLSF	TRBV2	TRBJ2-3	once	TRBD2
TGCGCCAGCAGCTCCACAGCCAGGGGTAATGAAAAACTGTTTTTT	CASSSTARGNEKLFF	TRBV5-1	TRBJ1-4	NA	NA
TGTGCCAGCAGCCTACTATTGGCGACTAGCGGGAAACTGGGGGAGACCCAGTACTTC	CASSLLLATSGKLGETQYF	TRBV3-1/TRBV3-2	TRBJ2-5	NA	TRBD2
TGTGCCAGCAGCTACGGACTAGCGGGGTACAATGAGCAGTTCTTC	CASSYGLAGYNEQFF	TRBV7-9	TRBJ2-1	once	TRBD2
TGCGCCAGCAGCCAAGTATGGATGACAGGGGCTTACGAGCAGTACTTC	CASSQVWMTGAYEQYF	TRBV4-1	TRBJ2-7	NA	TRBD1
TGTGCCACCGGGACTAGTATCGGGTCCTACGAGCAGTACTTC	CATGTSIGSYEQYF	TRBV28	TRBJ2-7	NA	TRBD2
TGCGCCAGCAGCCAAGATATAACCGAACACAGGCTGAACACCGGGGAGCTGTTTTTT	CASSQDITEHRLNTGELFF	TRBV4-1	TRBJ2-2	NA	NA
TGTGCCAGCAGTGAGGGACTATACACAGATACGCAGTATTTT	CASSEGLYTDTQYF	TRBV6-1	TRBJ2-3	NA	TRBD2
TGTGCCAGCAGCGGGACCCAGGGGTCGGACACCGGGGAGCTGTTTTTT	CASSGTQGSDTGELFF	TRBV9	TRBJ2-2	NA	NA
TGTGCCAGCAGAATGGGGAGCGGGGAGGCCCACGAGCAGTACTTC	CASRMGSGEAHEQYF	TRBV5-4	TRBJ2-7	NA	TRBD2
TGCGCCAGCAGCTTACTACAGGGCGCTGGAAACACCATATATTTT	CASSLLQGAGNTIYF	TRBV5-1	TRBJ1-3	NA	NA
TGCGCCAGCAGCTTGGTGTCTAGCGGGTTCGGTGAGCAGTTCTTC	CASSLVSSGFGEQFF	TRBV5-1	TRBJ2-1	NA	TRBD2